A selection of T cell receptor beta chains follows, all from one sample in a study of post-analysis software for immune sequencing data. A single record per CDR3 protein comes from TCRdb applying MiXCR to the PCR reads. This table has just over 250,000 distinct CDR3 sequences, 35% to 40% appearing once. Sequences were obtained from blood. The receptors were sampled from a girl aged 5-17 years with multiple sclerosis. Both conserved end residues are part of each CDR3. D genes are given only for firm matches. Clone size is not always given. Where it is, it says once, few, many or a class for expanded clones.

d_gene	v_gene	abundance	j_gene	CDR3nt	CDR3aa
-	TRBV6-2/TRBV6-3	-	TRBJ2-2	TGTGCCAGCAGCGAACAGACGAACACCGGGGAGCTGTTTTTT	CASSEQTNTGELFF
-	TRBV19	many	TRBJ1-2	TGTGCCAGTAGTATAGTGACCGGGGCTAACTATGGCTACACCTTC	CASSIVTGANYGYTF
-	TRBV13	many	TRBJ2-5	TGTGCCAGCAGCCGGAAGGTCGGGGAGACCCAGTACTTC	CASSRKVGETQYF
-	TRBV12-3/TRBV12-4	few	TRBJ2-5	TGTGTCAGCAAGCCCGGTTCTCAAGAGACCCAGTACTTC	CVSKPGSQETQYF
-	TRBV25-1	many	TRBJ2-3	TGTGCCAGCAGTCAATACCACATGACGGGGGTTTCGGATACGCAGTATTTT	CASSQYHMTGVSDTQYF
-	TRBV15	-	TRBJ1-6	TGTGCCACCAGCAATCTTCGTAATTCACCCCTCCACTTT	CATSNLRNSPLHF
-	TRBV11-2	many	TRBJ1-1	TGTGCCAGCAGCTTACTCCGGAACACTGAAGCTTTCTTT	CASSLLRNTEAFF
TRBD1	TRBV5-1	-	TRBJ1-1	TGCGCCAGCAGCCTGGGGTGGGACAGGAATGAAGCTTTCTTT	CASSLGWDRNEAFF
TRBD1	TRBV18	once	TRBJ2-3	TGTGCCAGCTCGCCCGACGACAGGGGGCCGTACACAGATACGCAGTATTTT	CASSPDDRGPYTDTQYF
-	TRBV20-1	-	TRBJ2-3	TGCAGTGCTAGCGATGGCTCTAGCACAGATACGCAGTATTTT	CSASDGSSTDTQYF
TRBD2	TRBV27	many	TRBJ2-1	TGTGCCAGCAGCAGCCGGGGAGGGGCGGTTCGGGGCAATGGAGAGCAGTTCTTC	CASSSRGGAVRGNGEQFF
-	TRBV5-1	-	TRBJ2-5	TGCGCCAGCAGGAGGACAGTAGGTCGTCATGAGACCCAGTACTTC	CASRRTVGRHETQYF
-	TRBV27	few	TRBJ1-2	TGTGCCAGCAGCTTGTACGGGGAGAGGTATGGCTACACCTTC	CASSLYGERYGYTF
TRBD2	TRBV11-2	many	TRBJ2-3	TGTGCCAGCAGCTTAGACGCAGCGGGACGGGTGACAGATACGCAGTATTTT	CASSLDAAGRVTDTQYF
TRBD2	TRBV28	few	TRBJ2-2	TGTGCCAGCGACCCCCGGGGGGCGAACACCGGGGAGCTGTTTTTT	CASDPRGANTGELFF
TRBD2	TRBV6-1	-	TRBJ2-7	TGTGCCTGCGAAAAGCGGGAGAGCTCCTACGAGCAGTACTTC	CACEKRESSYEQYF
-	TRBV11-2	many	TRBJ1-2	TGTGCCAGCAGCTTAGATCTAGGGTATGGCTACACCTTC	CASSLDLGYGYTF
-	TRBV21-1	few	TRBJ2-7	TGTGCCAGCACGGAGACTAGGACCACCCGGCTCTACGAGCAGTACTTC	CASTETRTTRLYEQYF
-	TRBV10-3	many	TRBJ2-3	TGTGCCATCAGTGTCGCGAGACAGGGGAGGGGCACAGATACGCAGTATTTT	CAISVARQGRGTDTQYF
TRBD2	TRBV5-1	many	TRBJ2-1	TGCGCCAGCAGCTTGGTCTCGGGAGGGGGTGAGCAGTTCTTC	CASSLVSGGGEQFF
-	TRBV5-1	many	TRBJ2-1	TGCGCCAGCAGCTTGGTAGTCACTGCTGAGCAGTTCTTC	CASSLVVTAEQFF
TRBD1	TRBV7-9	once	TRBJ2-5	TGTGCCAGCAGCTCCCGAGACAGGGACGGGGAGACAGGGACCCAGTACTTC	CASSSRDRDGETGTQYF
-	TRBV5-1	-	TRBJ2-6	TGCGCCAGCAGCCTGGTACGGGCAGGCCGCTCTGGGGCCAACGTCCTGACTTTC	CASSLVRAGRSGANVLTF
-	TRBV7-8	few	TRBJ2-6	TGTGCCAGCAGCTTAGGGAACCCGTCTAAGGTCTCTGGGGCCAACGTCCTGACTTTC	CASSLGNPSKVSGANVLTF
-	TRBV24-1	-	TRBJ1-1	TGTGCCACCAGTGCTCGCGTGGGGGGAAGGAACACTGAAGCTTTCTTT	CATSARVGGRNTEAFF
-	TRBV11-2	few	TRBJ1-4	TGTGCCAGCGGCCCAAGGGCGGCGCGGGGCCAAAAACTGTTTTTT	CASGPRAARGQKLFF
-	TRBV5-1	many	TRBJ2-1	TGCGCCAGCAGCCCGGTCGGAGGGACGGGTCATGAGCAGTTCTTC	CASSPVGGTGHEQFF
-	TRBV20-1	many	TRBJ2-5	TGCAGTGCAACCGGGACATCCGAAGAGACCCAGTACTTC	CSATGTSEETQYF
-	TRBV13	-	TRBJ2-3	TGTGCCAGCAGCCTCAGCCTTAGCGGTGACGAGGGAGATACGCAGTATTTT	CASSLSLSGDEGDTQYF
-	TRBV7-2	many	TRBJ2-1	TGTGCCAGCAGCTCATGGGGACGGGACGGTGAGCAGTTCTTC	CASSSWGRDGEQFF
TRBD2	TRBV7-2	-	TRBJ2-5	TGTGCCAGCAGCTTCTCTAGCGGGGGGCGTGCGGCCCAGTACTTC	CASSFSSGGRAAQYF
-	TRBV10-3	many	TRBJ1-2	TGTGCCATCAGTGAGTCGAGCAGGGGCGCTGGGAAGGGTGGCTACACCTTC	CAISESSRGAGKGGYTF
TRBD1	TRBV20-1	many	TRBJ1-2	TGCAGTGCTAACCCAGGGACAGCAACAACTAACTATGGCTACACCTTC	CSANPGTATTNYGYTF